This is a list of T cell receptor beta chains from one sample in a study of T-cell memory formation after mild COVID-19. TCRdb re-called the 5' RACE reads through MiXCR, storing one row per CDR3 protein. The repertoire includes some 340,000 distinct CDR3 sequences, about an eighth of them detected once, and about a fifth sits in the top ten. Input material: PBMCs or a T cell subset sorted from them (not recorded which). The receptors come from a young man who had mild COVID-19 (a few samples of this study predate the infection). Cell type and time point are not known. CDR3s include the opening cysteine and the closing phenylalanine or tryptophan. Each record gives: clone size, V gene, D gene, J gene, CDR3 DNA, CDR3 protein. D genes are given only for firm matches. Clone size is given for some rows only: seen once, a few or many times, or a class if the clone is expanded.

>-|TRBV15|TRBD2|TRBJ2-1
TGTGCCACCAGCAAATCTAGCGGGGGGGCCAATGAGCAGTTCTTC
CATSKSSGGANEQFF
>few|TRBV28|TRBD1|TRBJ1-4
TGTGCCAGCAGTTTACCCAGACAGGGGACTAATGAAAAACTGTTTTTT
CASSLPRQGTNEKLFF
>few|TRBV7-9|TRBD1|TRBJ1-2
TGTGCCAGCAGTGACCGGGACAGGGCTGTTACGTATGGCTACACCTTC
CASSDRDRAVTYGYTF
>few|TRBV29-1|-|TRBJ1-2
TGCAGCGTTGCGGTACAAGGGGAGAACTATGGCTACACCTTC
CSVAVQGENYGYTF
>many|TRBV5-1|TRBD1|TRBJ2-1
TGCGCCAGCAGCATCGGACAGGGTAACCATGAGCAGTTCTTC
CASSIGQGNHEQFF
>-|TRBV7-2|-|TRBJ2-1
TGTGCCAGCAGCCCCCAACAGGATGAGCAGTTCTTC
CASSPQQDEQFF
>-|TRBV10-3|TRBD2|TRBJ2-1
TGTGCCACCAGCGGGGGGCCCCGAAATGAGCAGTTCTTC
CATSGGPRNEQFF
>-|TRBV15|-|TRBJ2-3
TGTGCCACCAGCAGAGATGGGCTTAACACAGATACGCAGTATTTT
CATSRDGLNTDTQYF
>many|TRBV7-6|-|TRBJ1-2
TGTGCCAGCAGCTTGGGATGGCGACAGCCAAAGTTGAACTATGGCTACACCTTC
CASSLGWRQPKLNYGYTF
>-|TRBV2|-|TRBJ2-3
TGTGCCAGCAGGGACGTTGTGCCGTTCACAGATACGCAGTATTTT
CASRDVVPFTDTQYF
>-|TRBV20-1|-|TRBJ2-6
TGCAGTGCTAGTGCGGGGACTGGGGCCAACGTCCTGACTTTC
CSASAGTGANVLTF
>-|TRBV12-3/TRBV12-4|-|TRBJ1-5
TGTGCCAGCACTACAACGAGGCGCGGGAATCAGCCCCAGCATTTT
CASTTTRRGNQPQHF
>-|TRBV12-3/TRBV12-4|-|TRBJ1-2
TGTGCCAGCAGTTTAATAACGGGGTATGGCTACACCTTC
CASSLITGYGYTF
>many|TRBV4-3|-|TRBJ1-2
TGCGCCAGCAGCCAAGGAACTGGTATTACCTATGGCTACACCTTC
CASSQGTGITYGYTF
>many|TRBV5-1|-|TRBJ2-7
TGCGCCAGCCGGGAACAGGGTGGAGAGCAGTACTTC
CASREQGGEQYF
>few|TRBV9|TRBD1|TRBJ1-4
TGTGCCAGCAGCGTAGGGGACAGGGGACCCTCGGGGGAAAAACTGTTTTTT
CASSVGDRGPSGEKLFF
>few|TRBV12-3/TRBV12-4|TRBD1|TRBJ1-5
TGTGCCAGCAGCGGACAGGGTGACAATCAGCCCCAGCATTTT
CASSGQGDNQPQHF
>-|TRBV10-3|-|TRBJ2-5
TGTGCCATCAAATCCACAGGGTCGGTAGAGACCCAGTACTTC
CAIKSTGSVETQYF
>few|TRBV7-9|-|TRBJ1-6
TGTGCCAGCAGCCCTAGGGTTGATTCACCCCTCCACTTT
CASSPRVDSPLHF
>few|TRBV6-4|TRBD1|TRBJ2-1
TGTGCCAGCAGTGAAGCGGGACAGGGGGCTAATGAGCAGTTCTTC
CASSEAGQGANEQFF
>few|TRBV6-2/TRBV6-3|-|TRBJ2-7
TGTGCCAGCAGTTACGGGGTTGAGCGCGAGCAGTACTTC
CASSYGVEREQYF
>many|TRBV7-2|-|TRBJ2-1
TGTGCCAGCAGCTTAGGGGTCGGCCTCGTCAATGAGCAGTTCTTC
CASSLGVGLVNEQFF
>many|TRBV7-7|-|TRBJ2-2
TGTGCTAGCAGCTTATGGGGGGCCAACACCGGGGAGCTGTTTTTT
CASSLWGANTGELFF
>-|TRBV27|-|TRBJ2-1
TGTGCCAGCAGTGCCTCGGGGACTCACAATGAGCAGTTCTTC
CASSASGTHNEQFF
>-|TRBV20-1|TRBD2|TRBJ2-5
TGCAGTGCTAGAGCGGGGGGAATCGTAGAGACCCAGTACTTC
CSARAGGIVETQYF
>many|TRBV30|-|TRBJ2-5
TGTGCCTGGAGTGAGGGAGCACAAACGGGGGAGACCCAGTACTTC
CAWSEGAQTGETQYF
>-|TRBV20-1|-|TRBJ2-3
TGCAGTGCTAGAGATTATCAGCGGGTTCCAGATACGCAGTATTTT
CSARDYQRVPDTQYF
>few|TRBV4-3|TRBD2|TRBJ2-4
TGCGCCAGCAGCCAAGGGCTAGCGGGGGGACTAGCCAAAAACATTCAGTACTTC
CASSQGLAGGLAKNIQYF
>few|TRBV20-1|-|TRBJ1-1
TGCAGTGTATCCAGGGCCACTGAAGCTTTCTTT
CSVSRATEAFF
>-|TRBV12-3/TRBV12-4|-|TRBJ1-1
TGTGCCAGCAGTACCTCGCTGGGGAACACTGAAGCTTTCTTT
CASSTSLGNTEAFF
>-|TRBV12-3/TRBV12-4|-|TRBJ2-2
TGTGCCAGCGGTCACCAGCCTTCTGGGCTCAACACCGGGGAGCTGTTTTTT
CASGHQPSGLNTGELFF